This entry features one TCR beta chain sequence. Its antigen remains undetermined. Inclusive of the bounding cysteine and phenylalanine, the CDR3 is 15 residues long. This entry keeps only the CDR3 DNA: 45 bases, framed from base 1. From V the trimming removes 6 bases and from J it removes 5 bases, while the gene matches leave 10 bases of the junction unaccounted for. The germline V gene specifies SGHAT as CDR1 and FQNNGV as CDR2. The receptor library was made with the immunoSEQ multiplex PCR assay. Imported from immuneACCESS, the table was reduced by TCRdb to in-frame sequences with V and J called. These copies leave out some clones; in studies compared against another copy, an unresolved V gene accounts for under half, and the cause of the remainder is not known. This sample's table has entries for about 190,000 clones. 2% to 2.5% of the sample rests with the top ten. The data derive from a study of control samples from healthy donors and cancer patients (dated by TCRdb to the early 2020s).

The sequenced material came from blood. This chain joins TRBV11-2 to TRBJ2-1; 7 junctional bases match TRBD1. The clonotype was recovered from a woman in her twenties or thirties in good health. The CDR3 reads CASRKLTGRNNEQFF. The nucleotide sequence is TGTGCCAGCAGGAAATTGACAGGGCGGAACAATGAGCAGTTCTTC. The entire variable domain, with the stretches around the CDR3 drawn from the reference TRBV11-2 and TRBJ2-1 proteins, is EAGVAQSPRYKIIEKRQSVAFWCNPISGHATLYWYQQILGQGPKLLIQFQNNGVVDDSQLPKDRFSAERLKGVDSTLKIQPAKLEDSAVYLCASRKLTGRNNEQFFGPGTRLTVL.